This TCR beta chain was observed in a study of response to subunit inactivated influenza vaccine. General study results and limits: Authors suggested that a seasonal influenza vaccination recruits few new T cells each time.

The V gene end was trimmed by 6 bases and the J gene end by 6 bases; junction bases not matched to a gene: 6. Germline loops: CDR1 ENHRY, CDR2 SYGVKD. This CDR3 region has 14 residues. This clonotype has only a few counts. The target antigen is unknown. Using its own MiXCR run on the RT-PCR reads, TCRdb lists one record per CDR3 protein. The sample lists hundreds of thousands of distinct CDR3 sequences; over 25% were seen once. The starting material was CD4+ T cells sorted from PBMCs, obtained 5 days after vaccination. The V and J genes are TRBV10-3 and TRBJ2-7; the match to TRBD2 covers 12 bases. This TCR came from a middle-aged man who received an inactivated influenza vaccine. The CDR3 region has the DNA TGTGCCATCAGATCGGGACTAGCGGGTTTCGAGCAGTACTTC. Its protein is CAIRSGLAGFEQYF.